One and the same sample provided the 27 T cell receptor beta chains below, sequenced in a study of T-cell memory formation after mild COVID-19. TCRdb itself ran the 5' RACE reads through MiXCR, one entry per CDR3 protein. The sample carries 80,000 to 130,000 distinct CDR3 sequences, 11% recorded once. The sample taken for sequencing was PBMCs or a T cell subset sorted from them (not recorded which). The receptors derive from a man aged 18 to 30 who had mild COVID-19 (a few samples of this study predate the infection). Cell type and time point are not known.

The chain is built from TRBV5-1 and TRBJ2-7; 9 nucleotides agree with TRBD1. Trimming at V came to 5 bases and at J to 0 bases, leaving 6 bases not matched to a gene. Germline CDR1 is SGHRS and CDR2 is YFSETQ. The CDR3 runs to 15 residues. This chain's CDR3 is CASRYGTGFSYEQYF. The CDR3 nucleotides are TGCGCCAGCAGGTATGGGACAGGGTTCTCCTACGAGCAGTACTTC.

This clonotype was seen more than once but under ten times. This chain connects TRBV6-5 to TRBJ2-5; 10 bases fit TRBD2. This CDR3 contains 16 residues. V lost 3 bases, J lost 2 bases, and 6 bases stayed unmatched. Germline V lookup: CDR1 MNHEY, CDR2 SVGAGI. The CDR3 is CASSYRASGGQETQYF. As DNA, the CDR3 is TGTGCCAGCAGTTATCGGGCTAGCGGGGGTCAAGAGACCCAGTACTTC.

This clonotype has only a few counts. V usage is TRBV6-5 and J usage is TRBJ2-1, with TRBD1 identical over 9 bases. The trim removed 3 bases at V and 7 bases at J, leaving 4 bases unmatched. Germline CDR1 MNHEY, CDR2 SVGAGI. The CDR3 has 14 amino acids. CDR3: CASSYGTGRNEQFF. CDR3 nucleotide sequence: TGTGCCAGCAGTTATGGGACAGGGCGAAATGAGCAGTTCTTC.

This chain joins TRBV4-1 and TRBJ2-7; D is possibly TRBD2 (6 bases). The CDR3 contains 14 residues. Germline assignment: CDR1 MGHRA and CDR2 YSYEKL. V was pared by 0 bases and J by 3 bases, with 9 bases between. CDR3 residues: CASSQEGGSYEQYF. In nucleotides, the CDR3 is TGCGCCAGCAGCCAAGAAGGAGGGAGCTACGAGCAGTACTTC.

The V and J genes are TRBV7-9 and TRBJ1-1; 7 bases are a match to TRBD1. From germline, CDR1 is SEHNR and CDR2 FQNEAQ (reference sequence). The CDR3 runs to 15 residues. V lost 5 bases and J lost 1; bases outside the gene matches: 7. The CDR3 region is CASSAQDRRNTEAFF. CDR3 DNA sequence: TGTGCCAGCAGCGCCCAGGACAGGAGGAACACTGAAGCTTTCTTT.

The V call is TRBV11-2, the J call TRBJ2-6; no definite D call. This CDR3 has 17 amino acids. CDR1 is SGHAT and CDR2 is FQNNGV in the germline V gene. Trimming took off 4 bases at V and 0 bases at J, with 13 bases between the two ends. CDR3 nucleotides: TGTGCCAGCAGCTCCGCAAGGGCGGCCTCTGGGGCCAACGTCCTGACTTTC. Encoded protein: CASSSARAASGANVLTF.

This clonotype was counted ten times or more. The chain links TRBV7-6 to TRBJ1-6; D possibly corresponds to TRBD1 (5 bases). Germline V gives CDR1 SGHVS, CDR2 FNYEAQ. The CDR3 totals 15 residues. V was trimmed by 5 bases and J by 9 bases, leaving 17 bases between them. The CDR3 loop is CASSVVAAQGSPLHF. The CDR3 DNA is TGTGCCAGCAGCGTAGTGGCGGCTCAGGGTTCACCCCTCCACTTT.

The chain couples TRBV12-3 or TRBV12-4 to TRBJ1-2, with TRBD1 as a possible D gene (5 bases). The V and J ends lost 8 bases and 4 bases respectively, with 20 bases between them. The CDR3 spans 15 residues. CDR3 nucleotides: TGTGCCAGCCGCGCGGGACCTAACCGGCCCTATGGCTACACCTTC. This sequence encodes CASRAGPNRPYGYTF.

This chain links TRBV7-9 with TRBJ2-7; D not resolved. There are 12 residues in the CDR3. Between the trimmed V and J ends, which lost 4 bases and 5 bases, there was a span of 9 bases. Germline V gives CDR1 SEHNR, CDR2 FQNEAQ (reference sequence). In DNA, the CDR3 is TGTGCCAGCAGCTCCTCTAGTGACGAGCAGTACTTC. Its translation is CASSSSSDEQYF.

Only a few counts were recorded for this clonotype. The chain joins TRBV7-6 to TRBJ2-1, with no clear D. The germline V gene encodes CDR1 SGHVS and CDR2 FNYEAQ. V was clipped by 4 bases and J by 6 bases, with 13 bases between them. The CDR3 is made up of 14 amino acids. CDR3 DNA: TGTGCCAGCAGCTCTGGTGAATTGGGCAATGAGCAGTTCTTC. It specifies CASSSGELGNEQFF.

The CDR3 is CASSLGGPKNIQYF. The CDR3 DNA reads TGTGCCAGCAGTTTAGGGGGGCCCAAAAACATTCAGTACTTC. The rearrangement uses TRBV27 and TRBJ2-4, with D perhaps assigned TRBD1 or TRBD2 (6 bases each). V lost 2 bases and J lost 2, with 7 bases in between. Germline CDR1 and CDR2: MNHEY and SMNVEV (reference sequence). This CDR3 has 14 residues.

This clonotype was seen a few times. The chain recombines TRBV20-1 with TRBJ2-7, with TRBD1 matching over 8 bases. J lost 1 base, V lost 4 bases, and 3 bases had no gene match. The length of the CDR3 is 13 residues. Germline CDR1 reads DFQATT; CDR2 reads SNEGSKA (reference sequence). Here the CDR3 DNA reads TGCAGTGCTACCCAGGGGGCATCCTACGAGCAGTACTTC. This gives the protein CSATQGASYEQYF.

This clonotype has a count of ten or more. The V and J genes are TRBV4-1 and TRBJ2-5; D is perhaps TRBD1 (6 bases). The CDR3 consists of 15 residues. Trimming cost V 5 bases and J 2 bases, with 15 bases left between them. CDR1 is MGHRA and CDR2 is YSYEKL in the germline V gene. The CDR3 loop reads CASSYGWGPQETQYF. Here the CDR3 DNA reads TGCGCCAGCAGCTACGGCTGGGGGCCTCAAGAGACCCAGTACTTC.

This clonotype was seen at least ten times. The CDR3, as DNA: TGCGCCAGCAGCCCGTTGTTTGGGGGCACAGATACGCAGTATTTT. Translated, it gives CASSPLFGGTDTQYF. The chain recombines TRBV5-1 with TRBJ2-3, with unresolved D. The CDR3 is 15 amino acids. CDR1 and CDR2 (germline): SGHRS, YFSETQ. V lost 4 bases and J 1 base, leaving 13 bases between the germline ends.

Many counts were recorded for this clonotype. This chain connects TRBV5-1 to TRBJ1-2, with 9 bases identical to TRBD1. The germline V gene has CDR1 SGHRS and CDR2 YFSETQ. J was trimmed by 7 bases and V by 1 base; bases with no gene match: 8. CDR3 length: 15 amino acids. In nucleotides, the CDR3 is TGCGCCAGCAGCTTGTCTCCGGGACAGGGCGGTGGCTACACCTTC. This encodes CASSLSPGQGGGYTF.

In this sample, this clonotype turned up a few times. This chain links TRBV12-3 or TRBV12-4 with TRBJ1-1; D uncertain. This CDR3 contains 12 residues. Between the trimmed V and J ends, which lost 6 bases and 3 bases, there was a span of 8 bases. The CDR3 region is CASSYWDTEAFF. For the CDR3, the DNA is TGTGCCAGCAGCTACTGGGACACTGAAGCTTTCTTT.

The CDR3: CASSLGTGVSGYTF. CDR3 bases: TGTGCCAGCAGCTTAGGGACAGGGGTCTCTGGCTACACCTTC. This chain links TRBV7-9 with TRBJ1-2; 9 bases align to TRBD1. Trimming at V came to 1 base and at J to 7 bases, leaving 4 bases not matched to a gene. Germline V gives CDR1 SEHNR, CDR2 FQNEAQ (reference sequence). The CDR3 is 14 amino acids. Full variable domain (missing parts from reference TRBV7-9 and TRBJ1-2): DTGVSQNPRHKITKRGQNVTFRCDPISEHNRLYWYRQTLGQGPEFLTYFQNEAQLEKSRLLSDRFSAERPKGSFSTLEIQRTEQGDSAMYLCASSLGTGVSGYTFGSGTRLTVV.

The rearrangement links TRBV5-6 to TRBJ1-5, with TRBD1 matching 8 bases. Germline values: CDR1 SGHDT, CDR2 YYEEEE. V lost 0 bases and J lost 7; bases outside the gene matches: 6. The CDR3 spans 15 residues. The CDR3 loop reads CASSLGPGQGQPQHF. The DNA for the CDR3 is TGTGCCAGCAGCTTGGGGCCAGGACAGGGACAGCCCCAGCATTTT.

This clonotype was recorded many times. The CDR3 spells CSARDLTRTSGDLETQYF. Written as DNA, the CDR3 is TGCAGTGCTAGAGATTTAACGAGGACTAGCGGGGATCTTGAGACCCAGTACTTC. The rearrangement uses TRBV20-1 and TRBJ2-5; 12 bases are a match to TRBD2. CDR1 and CDR2 (germline): DFQATT, SNEGSKA (reference sequence). V trimming: 0 bases; J trimming: 5 bases; junction bases outside the gene matches: 13. There are 18 residues in the CDR3.

This clonotype was detected a few times. This sequence joins TRBV4-1 and TRBJ1-2; a possible D gene is TRBD1 (6 bases). Per germline, CDR1 MGHRA and CDR2 YSYEKL. The CDR3 is 15 amino acids. Trimming stripped 1 base from V and 5 bases from J, with 14 bases between. The CDR3 region has the DNA TGCGCCAGCAGCCAAGGGGTGACAGGCCTGTATGGCTACACCTTC. Its protein product is CASSQGVTGLYGYTF.

This clonotype was detected many times. The J gene is TRBJ2-7, the V gene TRBV29-1; D is unresolved. Trimming took 0 bases from V and 3 from J, leaving 9 bases between them. The CDR3 sequence is 13 residues long. Germline V gives CDR1 SQVTM, CDR2 ANQGSEA. CDR3 sequence reads: CSVEDRQSYEQYF. In nucleotides, the CDR3 is TGCAGCGTTGAAGATCGGCAGAGCTACGAGCAGTACTTC.

The chain employs TRBV6-2 or TRBV6-3 and TRBJ2-1; 11 bases agree with TRBD2. Germline assignment: CDR1 MNHEY and CDR2 SVGEGT. The CDR3 runs to 16 residues. Germline trimming cut 5 bases from V and 5 bases from J; bases unmatched to any gene: 8. The CDR3: CASSHLSGGADNEQFF. The CDR3 DNA reads TGTGCCAGCAGTCATCTTAGCGGGGGGGCTGACAATGAGCAGTTCTTC.

The sample holds a few counts of this clonotype. The rearrangement links TRBV2 to TRBJ2-5; 10 bases align to TRBD2. Germline V gene sequence: CDR1 SNHLY, CDR2 FYNNEI. The length of the CDR3 is 15 residues. V lost 8 bases and J lost 3; bases outside the gene matches: 9. CDR3 DNA: TGTGCCAGCGGCGCGGGGCTAGCGGGGGAAGAGACCCAGTACTTC. This encodes CASGAGLAGEETQYF.

Many counts were recorded for this clonotype. This rearrangement joins TRBV12-3 or TRBV12-4 to TRBJ1-2, with D possibly being TRBD1 (5 bases). V lost 2 bases to trimming and J lost 4 bases, with 14 bases between them. The CDR3 contains 15 residues. CDR3 coding DNA: TGTGCCAGCAGTTTAATTCAGGGTTTCATCTATGGCTACACCTTC. The encoded protein is CASSLIQGFIYGYTF.

This chain joins TRBV7-8 and TRBJ1-2; 8 bases align to TRBD1. This CDR3 is built from 15 residues. From germline, CDR1 is SGHVS and CDR2 FQNEAQ. Trimming removed 5 bases from V and 8 bases from J; junction bases left unmatched: 13. For the CDR3, the DNA is TGTGCCAGCAGCCTCACGGGACAGGCGAACGGGGGCTACACCTTC. Translated: CASSLTGQANGGYTF.

This clonotype appeared a few times. CDR3 loop: CASSSLAGGNNEQFF. CDR3 nucleotide sequence: TGTGCCAGCAGCTCACTAGCGGGGGGAAACAATGAGCAGTTCTTC. This sequence joins TRBV7-3 and TRBJ2-1; 12 bases map to TRBD2. Unmatched junction bases numbered 3, after V lost 4 bases and J lost 5 bases. The CDR3 has 15 amino acids. Germline V gene sequence: CDR1 SGHTA, CDR2 FQGTGA.

This chain joins TRBV5-5 and TRBJ1-4; D gene unclear. Trimming left V 4 bases short and J 6 bases short, with 10 bases between. The CDR3 extends over 13 amino acids. Per germline, CDR1 SGHKS and CDR2 YYEKEE (reference sequence). The CDR3 DNA sequence: TGTGCCAGCAGCCTACCGGCCCATGAAAAACTGTTTTTT. It yields the protein CASSLPAHEKLFF. The entire variable domain, with the rest obtained from reference TRBV5-5 and TRBJ1-4, is as follows: DAGVTQSPTHLIKTRGQQVTLRCSPISGHKSVSWYQQVLGQGPQFIFQYYEKEERGRGNFPDRFSARQFPNYSSELNVNALLLGDSALYLCASSLPAHEKLFFGSGTQLSVL.